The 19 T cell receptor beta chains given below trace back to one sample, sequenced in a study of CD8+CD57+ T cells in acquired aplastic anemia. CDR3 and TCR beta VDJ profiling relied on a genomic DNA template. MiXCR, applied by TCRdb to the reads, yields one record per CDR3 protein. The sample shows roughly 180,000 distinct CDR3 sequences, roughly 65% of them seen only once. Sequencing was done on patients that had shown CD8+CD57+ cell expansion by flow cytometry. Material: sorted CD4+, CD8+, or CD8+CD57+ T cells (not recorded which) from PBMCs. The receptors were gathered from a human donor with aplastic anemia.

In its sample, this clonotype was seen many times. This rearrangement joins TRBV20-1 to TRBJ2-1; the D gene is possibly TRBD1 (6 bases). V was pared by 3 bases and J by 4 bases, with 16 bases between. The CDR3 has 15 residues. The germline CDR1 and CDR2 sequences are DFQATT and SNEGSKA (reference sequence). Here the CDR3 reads CSARPLDSYYNEQFF. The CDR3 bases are TGCAGTGCTAGGCCCCTGGACAGTTATTACAATGAGCAGTTCTTC.

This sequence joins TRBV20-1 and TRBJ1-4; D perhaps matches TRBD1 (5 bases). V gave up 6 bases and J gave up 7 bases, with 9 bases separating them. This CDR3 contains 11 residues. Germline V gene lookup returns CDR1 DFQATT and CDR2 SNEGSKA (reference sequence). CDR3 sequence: CSAPGGEKLFF. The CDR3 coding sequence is TGCAGTGCCCCCGGGGGTGAAAAACTGTTTTTT.

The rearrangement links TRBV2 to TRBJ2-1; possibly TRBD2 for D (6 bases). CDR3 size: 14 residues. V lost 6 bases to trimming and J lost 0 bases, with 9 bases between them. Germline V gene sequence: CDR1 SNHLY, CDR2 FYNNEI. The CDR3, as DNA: TGTGCCAGCAGCGACGGGAGCTCCTACAATGAGCAGTTCTTC. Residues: CASSDGSSYNEQFF.

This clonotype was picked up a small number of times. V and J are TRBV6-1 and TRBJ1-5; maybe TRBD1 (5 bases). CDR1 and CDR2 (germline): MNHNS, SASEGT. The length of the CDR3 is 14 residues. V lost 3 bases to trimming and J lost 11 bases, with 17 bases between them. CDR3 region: CASSDDSQAQSQHF. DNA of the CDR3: TGTGCCAGCAGTGACGACAGCCAGGCCCAGTCCCAGCATTTT.

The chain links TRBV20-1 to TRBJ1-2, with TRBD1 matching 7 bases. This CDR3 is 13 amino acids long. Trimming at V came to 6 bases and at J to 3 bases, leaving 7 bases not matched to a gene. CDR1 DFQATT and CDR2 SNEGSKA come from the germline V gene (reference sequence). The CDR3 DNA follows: TGCAGTGCGGGAACAGGGGTTGACTATGGCTACACCTTC. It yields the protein CSAGTGVDYGYTF.

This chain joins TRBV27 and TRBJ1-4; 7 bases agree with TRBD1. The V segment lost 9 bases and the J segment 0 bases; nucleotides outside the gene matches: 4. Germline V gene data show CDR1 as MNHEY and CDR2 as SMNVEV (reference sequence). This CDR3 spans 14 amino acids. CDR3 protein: CASKQGATNEKLFF. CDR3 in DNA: TGTGCCAGTAAGCAGGGGGCAACTAATGAAAAACTGTTTTTT.

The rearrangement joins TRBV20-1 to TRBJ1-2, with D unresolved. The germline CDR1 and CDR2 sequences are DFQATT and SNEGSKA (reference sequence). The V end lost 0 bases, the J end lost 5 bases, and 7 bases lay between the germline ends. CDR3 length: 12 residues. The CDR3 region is CSARDPRYGYTF. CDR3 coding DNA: TGCAGTGCTAGAGATCCTAGATATGGCTACACCTTC.

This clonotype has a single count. The CDR3 is CASSLVGAVQETQYF. The CDR3 bases are TGTGCCAGCAGCTTAGTGGGAGCCGTACAAGAGACCCAGTACTTC. This chain connects TRBV7-2 to TRBJ2-5, with D possibly being TRBD2 (5 bases). The germline V and J ends were trimmed by 1 base and 2 bases, with 11 bases remaining between them. Looked up from germline, CDR1 is SGHTA and CDR2 is FQGNSA. The CDR3 extends over 15 amino acids.

DNA for the CDR3: TGTGCCAGCAGCGTAGCGACGCACACCGGGGAGCTGTTTTTT. Residues: CASSVATHTGELFF. The chain is built from TRBV2 and TRBJ2-2; perhaps TRBD2 as D (5 bases). V was cut by 6 bases and J by 3 bases, with 11 bases left in between. The CDR3 runs 14 residues. The germline V gene encodes CDR1 SNHLY and CDR2 FYNNEI.

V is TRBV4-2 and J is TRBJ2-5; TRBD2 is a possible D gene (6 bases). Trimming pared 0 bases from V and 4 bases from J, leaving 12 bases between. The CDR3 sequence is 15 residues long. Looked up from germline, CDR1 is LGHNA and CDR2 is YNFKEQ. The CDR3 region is CASSQEARRGETQYF. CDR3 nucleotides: TGTGCCAGCAGCCAAGAAGCACGGAGGGGAGAGACCCAGTACTTC.

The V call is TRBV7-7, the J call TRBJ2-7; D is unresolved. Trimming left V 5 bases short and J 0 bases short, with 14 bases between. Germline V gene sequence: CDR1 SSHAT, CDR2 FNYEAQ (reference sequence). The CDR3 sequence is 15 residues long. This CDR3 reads CASSPSQASSYEQYF. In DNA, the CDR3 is TGTGCCAGCAGCCCGTCTCAAGCTAGCTCCTACGAGCAGTACTTC. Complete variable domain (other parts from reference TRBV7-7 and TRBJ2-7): GAGVSQSPRYKVTKRGQDVTLRCDPISSHATLYWYQQALGQGPEFLTYFNYEAQPDKSGLPSDRFSAERPEGSISTLTIQRTEQRDSAMYRCASSPSQASSYEQYFGPGTRLTVT.

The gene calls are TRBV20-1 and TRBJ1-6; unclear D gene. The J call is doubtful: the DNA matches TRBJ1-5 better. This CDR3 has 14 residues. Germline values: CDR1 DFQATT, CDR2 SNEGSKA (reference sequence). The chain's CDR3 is CSARAGSYNQPQHF. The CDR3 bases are TGCAGTGCTAGAGCCGGGAGTTACAATCAGCCCCAGCATTTT.

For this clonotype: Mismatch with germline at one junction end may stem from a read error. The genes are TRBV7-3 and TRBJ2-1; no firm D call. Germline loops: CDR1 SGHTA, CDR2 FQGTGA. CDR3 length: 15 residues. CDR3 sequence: CASSLGPSSYSEQFF. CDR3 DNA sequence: TGCGCCAGCAGCTTAGGTCCCAGCTCCTACAGTGAGCAGTTCTTC.

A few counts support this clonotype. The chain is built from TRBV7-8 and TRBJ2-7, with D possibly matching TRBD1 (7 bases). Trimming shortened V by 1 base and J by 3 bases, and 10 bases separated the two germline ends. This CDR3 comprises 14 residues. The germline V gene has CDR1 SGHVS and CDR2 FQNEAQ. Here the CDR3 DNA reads TGTGCCAGCAGCTTAGTCAGGGGGGTCTACGAGCAGTACTTC. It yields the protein CASSLVRGVYEQYF.

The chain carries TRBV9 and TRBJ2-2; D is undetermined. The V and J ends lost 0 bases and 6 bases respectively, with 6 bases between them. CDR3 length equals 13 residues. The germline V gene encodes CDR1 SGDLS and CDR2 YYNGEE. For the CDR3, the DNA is TGTGCCAGCAGCGTAGGTAGTTCCGGGGAGCTGTTTTTT. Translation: CASSVGSSGELFF.

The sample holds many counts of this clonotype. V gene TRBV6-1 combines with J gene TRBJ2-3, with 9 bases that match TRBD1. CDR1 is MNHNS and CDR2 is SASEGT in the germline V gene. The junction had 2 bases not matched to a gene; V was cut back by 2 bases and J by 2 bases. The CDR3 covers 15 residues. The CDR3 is CASSERDRATDTQYF. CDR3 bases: TGTGCCAGCAGTGAACGGGACAGGGCCACAGATACGCAGTATTTT.

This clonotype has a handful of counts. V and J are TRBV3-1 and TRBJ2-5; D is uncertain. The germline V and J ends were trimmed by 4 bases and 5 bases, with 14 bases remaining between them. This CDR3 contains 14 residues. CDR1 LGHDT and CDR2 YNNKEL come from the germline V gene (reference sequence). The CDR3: CASSPGGYGETQYF. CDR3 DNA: TGTGCCAGCAGCCCAGGTGGATATGGCGAGACCCAGTACTTC.

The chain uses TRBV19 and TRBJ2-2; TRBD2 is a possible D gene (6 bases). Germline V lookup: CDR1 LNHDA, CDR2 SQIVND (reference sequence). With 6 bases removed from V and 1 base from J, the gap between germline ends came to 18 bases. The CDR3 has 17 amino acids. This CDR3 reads CASRGRILQRNTGELFF. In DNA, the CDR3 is TGTGCCAGTAGGGGGAGGATTTTACAGAGGAACACCGGGGAGCTGTTTTTT.

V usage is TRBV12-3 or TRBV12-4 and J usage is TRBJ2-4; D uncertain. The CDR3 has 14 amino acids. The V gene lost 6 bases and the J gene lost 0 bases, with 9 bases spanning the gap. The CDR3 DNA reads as TGTGCCAGCAGACCCAATTTAGCCAAAAACATTCAGTACTTC. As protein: CASRPNLAKNIQYF.